This TCR beta chain came from a study of T cells after yellow fever vaccination. Study-level background: With SMART-Seq v4 Ultra Low Input, the fractions containing low cell numbers were prepared.

General observations from the study: Post-booster repertoires contained most primary-vaccination clones again (roughly 97% CD4, over 70% CD8). Clonotypes appearing in both CD4 and CD8 compartments existed, and their share was small.

CDR3 length: 13 residues. Germline loops: CDR1 MNHEY, CDR2 SMNVEV (reference sequence). V lost 4 bases, J lost 1 base, and 7 bases lay in between. Only a few counts were recorded for this clonotype. Antigen: not known. Conversion of TCR transcripts into cDNA relied on 5'RACE template switching, which added a universal primer site and UMIs. MiXCR was run by TCRdb on the 5' RACE reads, yielding one entry per CDR3 protein. The table has some 350,000 distinct CDR3 sequences, approximately 4% seen once; the top ten hold roughly 25%. The receptor comes from a man aged 18 to 29 who received the YFV17D yellow fever vaccine. The chain carries TRBV27 and TRBJ2-5; no definite D call. This material consisted of PBMCs, taken 5 days after the yellow fever booster vaccination. Here the CDR3 reads CASSYRPQETQYF. CDR3 in DNA: TGTGCCAGCAGTTACCGACCCCAAGAGACCCAGTACTTC.